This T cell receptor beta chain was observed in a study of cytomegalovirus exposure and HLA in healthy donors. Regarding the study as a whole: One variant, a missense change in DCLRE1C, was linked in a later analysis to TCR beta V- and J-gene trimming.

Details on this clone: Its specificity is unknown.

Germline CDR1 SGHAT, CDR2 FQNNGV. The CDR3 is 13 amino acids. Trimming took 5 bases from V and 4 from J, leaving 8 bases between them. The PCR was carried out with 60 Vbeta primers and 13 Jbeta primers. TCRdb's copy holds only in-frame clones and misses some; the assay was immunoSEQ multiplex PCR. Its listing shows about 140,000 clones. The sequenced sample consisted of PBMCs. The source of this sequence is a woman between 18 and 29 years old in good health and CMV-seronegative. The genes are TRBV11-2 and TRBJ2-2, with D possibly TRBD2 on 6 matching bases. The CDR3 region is CASSRDFTGELFF. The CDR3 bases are TGTGCCAGCAGCCGGGACTTCACCGGGGAGCTGTTTTTT.